Listed here is a single TCR beta chain. The CDR3 runs to 14 residues. The V end lost 1 base, the J end lost 3 bases, and 12 bases lay between the germline ends. In germline, CDR1 is DFQATT, CDR2 SNEGSKA (reference sequence). This record belongs to a study of T-cell reconstitution after alpha-beta-depleted transplantation in children. During its preparation, the TCRbeta library received unique molecular identifiers. TCRdb itself ran the PCR reads through MiXCR, one entry per CDR3 protein. The table records 450,000 to 600,000 distinct CDR3 sequences, around a third of them present only once. The receptor was isolated from a human donor who donated a stem cell graft to a child with aplastic anemia. The chain is built from TRBV20-1 and TRBJ1-1; a possible D gene is TRBD1 (5 bases). Material: PBMCs from the stem cell graft donor, obtained from the stem cell graft. This CDR3 is CSARGGREDTEAFF. The CDR3 DNA is TGCAGTGCTAGAGGGGGCAGGGAGGACACTGAAGCTTTCTTT.